A single sample is the source of the 9 T cell receptor beta chains below, sequenced in a study of siplizumab effects on memory and regulatory T cells. The assay was immunoSEQ multiplex PCR, and TCRdb's table has in-frame clones only and misses some. This sample has more than 85,000 clones, with approximately 94% found just once. Sample: CD4+ T cells sorted from blood. The origin of the receptors is a human donor in good health.

The chain links TRBV4-2 to TRBJ1-5; D ambiguous. The V end was cut by 4 bases, the J end by 7 bases, with 11 bases between. Germline assignment: CDR1 LGHNA and CDR2 YNFKEQ. The CDR3 is 13 residues long. Here the CDR3 DNA reads TGTGCCAGCAGCCTCCAGACGGGACAGCCCCAGCATTTT. Amino acid sequence: CASSLQTGQPQHF.

J is TRBJ1-2 and V is TRBV30, with D unclear. Trimming removed 4 bases from V and 1 base from J, with 7 bases in between. This CDR3 region has 12 residues. Germline-derived CDR1 and CDR2 are GTSNPN and SVGIG (reference sequence). CDR3 sequence reads: CAWIEYNYGYTF. The CDR3 DNA reads TGTGCCTGGATAGAGTATAACTATGGCTACACCTTC.

The gene calls are TRBV2 and TRBJ2-5; unclear D gene. Germline values: CDR1 SNHLY, CDR2 FYNNEI. The CDR3 totals 11 residues. V lost 6 bases and J lost 0, with 2 bases in between. The CDR3 spells CASSNQETQYF. CDR3 coding DNA: TGTGCCAGCAGCAACCAAGAGACCCAGTACTTC.

The genes are TRBV6-1 and TRBJ2-3; the D is unclear. Trimming pared 6 bases from V and 2 bases from J, leaving 3 bases between. CDR1 and CDR2 (germline): MNHNS, SASEGT. The CDR3 runs to 11 residues. The CDR3 nucleotides are TGTGCCAGCAGCAACACAGATACGCAGTATTTT. Translating gives CASSNTDTQYF.

The chain has TRBV11-2 and TRBJ2-5; the D gene is possibly TRBD1 (6 bases). The J call is in doubt because the DNA end fits TRBJ2-7 better. Germline CDR1 SGHAT, CDR2 FQNNGV. The CDR3 spans 14 residues. The CDR3 spells CASSSTGVTYEQYF. The CDR3 coding sequence is TGTGCCAGCAGCTCGACAGGAGTGACCTACGAGCAGTACTTC.

A word on this clone: The junction and the germline gene differ at one end; a read error may be behind it. The rearrangement links TRBV6-6 to TRBJ2-2; maybe TRBD1 (7 bases). Germline V gene sequence: CDR1 MNHNY, CDR2 SVGAGI (reference sequence). There are 16 residues in the CDR3. The CDR3 DNA sequence: TGTGCCAGCAGTGCGAGGGCAGGGGGGAACCCCGGGGAGCTGTTTTTT. Its translation is CASSARAGGNPGELFF.

This chain connects TRBV5-4 to TRBJ2-2, with D possibly matching TRBD2 (5 bases). This CDR3 comprises 15 residues. The V and J ends lost 2 bases and 5 bases respectively, with 13 bases between them. CDR1 is SGHNT, CDR2 YYREEE, per germline (reference sequence). CDR3 loop: CASSFEGFLTGELFF. Written as DNA, the CDR3 is TGTGCCAGCAGCTTTGAGGGATTTTTAACCGGGGAGCTGTTTTTT.

The chain links TRBV7-2 to TRBJ1-4; D remains unclear. The V and J ends lost 2 bases and 0 bases respectively, with 7 bases between them. Germline V CDR1 and CDR2: SGHTA, FQGNSA. The CDR3 extends over 15 amino acids. Here the CDR3 reads CASSLFGATNEKLFF. DNA for the CDR3: TGTGCCAGCAGCTTATTCGGAGCAACTAATGAAAAACTGTTTTTT.

The CDR3 DNA sequence: TGTGCCAGCAGGGCGGGACCTTTCCCCGGGGAGCTGTTTTTT. Protein: CASRAGPFPGELFF. The chain joins TRBV27 to TRBJ2-2; D is possibly TRBD2 (6 bases). Germline V gene lookup returns CDR1 MNHEY and CDR2 SMNVEV (reference sequence). The CDR3 runs 14 residues. V shed 6 bases and J shed 6 bases, with 14 bases lying between them.